The clone carrying this TCR beta chain came up a few times. This specimen belongs to a study of blood T cell repertoires in COVID-19. The germline gives CDR1 SGHRS, CDR2 YFSETQ. Trimming left V 0 bases short and J 2 bases short, with 9 bases between. This CDR3 comprises 15 residues. Produced via immunoSEQ multiplex PCR; TCRdb's table is partial and in-frame only. The table has roughly 190,000 clones, around 86% seen once. The receptor comes from a woman aged 80 or over in a cohort sampled during active or convalescent COVID-19. V and J are TRBV5-1 and TRBJ1-3; D unclear. The sequencing input was peripheral blood. The CDR3 loop reads CASSLGRSAGNTIYF. DNA for the CDR3: TGCGCCAGCAGCTTGGGCCGGTCGGCTGGAAACACCATATATTTT.